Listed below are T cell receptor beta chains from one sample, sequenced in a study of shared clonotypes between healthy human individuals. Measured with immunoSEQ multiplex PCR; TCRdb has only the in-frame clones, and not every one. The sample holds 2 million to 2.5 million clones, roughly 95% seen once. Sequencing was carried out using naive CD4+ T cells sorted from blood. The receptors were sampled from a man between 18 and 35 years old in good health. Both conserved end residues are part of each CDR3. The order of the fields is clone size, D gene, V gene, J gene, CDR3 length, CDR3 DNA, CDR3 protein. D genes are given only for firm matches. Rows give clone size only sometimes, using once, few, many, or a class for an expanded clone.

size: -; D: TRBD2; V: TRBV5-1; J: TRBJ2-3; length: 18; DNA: TGCGCCAGCAGCTTGGGTGCACTAGCGCGGATCGGCACAGATACGCAGTATTTT; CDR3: CASSLGALARIGTDTQYF
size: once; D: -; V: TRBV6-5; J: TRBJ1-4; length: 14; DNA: TGTGCCAGCATGAGGGTTGCAACTAATGAAAAACTGTTTTTT; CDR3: CASMRVATNEKLFF
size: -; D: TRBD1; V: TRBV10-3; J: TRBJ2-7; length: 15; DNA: TGTGCCATCAGTGAGTCAGGACAGGGACCCCACGAGCAGTACTTC; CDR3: CAISESGQGPHEQYF
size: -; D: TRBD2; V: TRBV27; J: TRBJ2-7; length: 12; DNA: TGTGCCAGCAAAGCGGGGGCAGGGGAGCAGTACTTC; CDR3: CASKAGAGEQYF
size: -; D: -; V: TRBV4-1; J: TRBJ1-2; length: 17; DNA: TGCGCCAGCAGCCAAGATCCGGGGACCTCAAGACCCTATGGCTACACCTTC; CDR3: CASSQDPGTSRPYGYTF
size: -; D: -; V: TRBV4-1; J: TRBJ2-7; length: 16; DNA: TGCGCCAGCAGCCAAGCACCGGGTTTTAGCTCCTACGAGCAGTACTTC; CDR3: CASSQAPGFSSYEQYF
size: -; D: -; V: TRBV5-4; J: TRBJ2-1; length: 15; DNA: TGTGCCAGCAGCTTGGACCAAGGGGCTTACAATGAGCAGTTCTTC; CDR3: CASSLDQGAYNEQFF
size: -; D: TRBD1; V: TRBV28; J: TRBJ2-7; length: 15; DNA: TGTGCCAGCAGTTTTTTCCCAGGGGGTACCTACGAGCAGTACTTC; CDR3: CASSFFPGGTYEQYF
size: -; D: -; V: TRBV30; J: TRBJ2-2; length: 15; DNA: TGTGCCTGGAGTGTACTAAGGGGGAGTAGCGGGGAGCTGTTTTTT; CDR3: CAWSVLRGSSGELFF
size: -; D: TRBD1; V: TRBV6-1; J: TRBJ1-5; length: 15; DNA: TGTGCCAGCAGTGCGCAGGGGGGAGGCAATCAGCCCCAGCATTTT; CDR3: CASSAQGGGNQPQHF
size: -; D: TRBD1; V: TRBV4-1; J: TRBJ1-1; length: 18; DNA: TGCGCCAGCAGCCATCGGTGGGACAGGGGGCAAGTGAACACTGAAGCTTTCTTT; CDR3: CASSHRWDRGQVNTEAFF
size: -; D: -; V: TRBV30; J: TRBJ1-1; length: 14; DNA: TGTGCCTGGGGCGGTCGGGACATGAACACTGAAGCTTTCTTT; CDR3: CAWGGRDMNTEAFF
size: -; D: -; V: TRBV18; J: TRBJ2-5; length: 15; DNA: TGTGCCAGCTCACCACCGGGCAGGGGTCTGGAGACCCAGTACTTC; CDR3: CASSPPGRGLETQYF
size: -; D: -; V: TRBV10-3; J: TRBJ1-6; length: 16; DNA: TGTGCCATCAGGCCGACAGGTACACGTCGGGATTCACCCCTCCACTTT; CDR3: CAIRPTGTRRDSPLHF
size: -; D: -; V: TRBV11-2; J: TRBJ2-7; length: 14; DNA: TGTGCCAGCACACCGGGCCTTAGAATCCACGAGCAGTACTTC; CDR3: CASTPGLRIHEQYF
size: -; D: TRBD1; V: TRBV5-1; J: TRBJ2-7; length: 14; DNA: TGCGCCAGCAGCTCCCGGGACAGGGGCGACGAGCAGTACTTC; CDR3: CASSSRDRGDEQYF
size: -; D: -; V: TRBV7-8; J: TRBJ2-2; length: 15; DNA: TGTGCCAGCAGCTTAGCACAGGGTTGGACCGGGGAGCTGTTTTTT; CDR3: CASSLAQGWTGELFF
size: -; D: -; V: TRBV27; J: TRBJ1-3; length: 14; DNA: TGTGCCAGCAGTTTAGGAGGGGCTGGAAACACCATATATTTT; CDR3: CASSLGGAGNTIYF
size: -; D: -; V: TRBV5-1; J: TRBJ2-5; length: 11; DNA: TGCGCCAGCAGCGGGGGAGAGACCCAGTACTTC; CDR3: CASSGGETQYF
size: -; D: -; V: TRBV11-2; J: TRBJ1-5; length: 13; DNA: TGTGCCAGCAGCCCTGGGTTCAGTCAGCCCCAGCATTTT; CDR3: CASSPGFSQPQHF
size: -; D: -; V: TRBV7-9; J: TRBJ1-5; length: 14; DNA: TGTGCCAGCAGCTCCGGGTTGAGCAATCAGCCCCAGCATTTT; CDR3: CASSSGLSNQPQHF
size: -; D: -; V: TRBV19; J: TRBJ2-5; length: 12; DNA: TGTGCCAGTAGTGCTAGGGAAGAGACCCAGTACTTC; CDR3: CASSAREETQYF
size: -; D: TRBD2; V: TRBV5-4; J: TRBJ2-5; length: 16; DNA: TGTGCCAGCAGCCCTAGGACTAGCGGGAGTGTGGAGACCCAGTACTTC; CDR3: CASSPRTSGSVETQYF
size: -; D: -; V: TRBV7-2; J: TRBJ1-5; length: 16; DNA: TGTGCCAGCAGCTACCTGTGGAGGGGGATCAATCAGCCCCAGCATTTT; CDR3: CASSYLWRGINQPQHF
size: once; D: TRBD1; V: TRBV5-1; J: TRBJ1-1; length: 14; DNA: TGCGCCAGTTCCACAGGGGGTGACGGCACTGAAGCTTTCTTT; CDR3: CASSTGGDGTEAFF
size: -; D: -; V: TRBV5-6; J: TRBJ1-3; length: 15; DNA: TGTGCCAGCAGCTTGCTGAGTGCCTCTGGAAACACCATATATTTT; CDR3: CASSLLSASGNTIYF
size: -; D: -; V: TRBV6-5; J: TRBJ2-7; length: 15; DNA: TGTGCCAGCAGTCCAGGGAGCAGAATTGGCAACGAGCAGTACTTC; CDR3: CASSPGSRIGNEQYF
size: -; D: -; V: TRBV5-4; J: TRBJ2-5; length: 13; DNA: TGTGCCAGCAGCTTGTCAGGGAAGGAGACCCAGTACTTC; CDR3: CASSLSGKETQYF
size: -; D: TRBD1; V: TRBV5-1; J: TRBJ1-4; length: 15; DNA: TGCGCCAGCAGCTTGAGAGACAGGGGGCGAGAAAAACTGTTTTTT; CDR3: CASSLRDRGREKLFF
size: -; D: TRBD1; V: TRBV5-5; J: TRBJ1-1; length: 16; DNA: TGTGCCAGCAGCTTGCCCGGACAGGGGGCTGTTACTGAAGCTTTCTTT; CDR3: CASSLPGQGAVTEAFF
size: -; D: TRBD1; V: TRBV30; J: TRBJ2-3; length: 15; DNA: TGTGCCTGGGGCACCGGGACAGGGACCACAGATACGCAGTATTTT; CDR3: CAWGTGTGTTDTQYF
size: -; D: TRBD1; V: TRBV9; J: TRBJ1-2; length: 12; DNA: TGTGCCAGCAGCGGCGACAGGGCTGGCTACACCTTC; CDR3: CASSGDRAGYTF
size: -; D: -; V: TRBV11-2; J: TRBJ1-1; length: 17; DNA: TGTGCCAGCAGCTTAGCTGGCAGGGCGAGGATGAACACTGAAGCTTTCTTT; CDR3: CASSLAGRARMNTEAFF
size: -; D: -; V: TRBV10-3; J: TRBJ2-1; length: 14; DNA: TGTGCCATCAGTGGGTCTCCCTCCTACAATGAGCAGTTCTTC; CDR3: CAISGSPSYNEQFF
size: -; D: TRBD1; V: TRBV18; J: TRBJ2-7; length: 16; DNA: TGTGCCAGCTCGCCACTTAGTAAGGGGGCTTCGGGAGAGCAGTACTTC; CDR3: CASSPLSKGASGEQYF
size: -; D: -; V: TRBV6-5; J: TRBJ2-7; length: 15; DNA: TGTGCCAGCAGTTACTCGTACTCGGGGGCGTACGAGCAGTACTTC; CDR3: CASSYSYSGAYEQYF
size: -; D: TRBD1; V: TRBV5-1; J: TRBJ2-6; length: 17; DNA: TGCGCCAGCAGCCGGGGACAGGGGGCCTCTGGGGCCAACGTCCTGACTTTC; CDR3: CASSRGQGASGANVLTF
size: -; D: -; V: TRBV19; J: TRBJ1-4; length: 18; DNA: TGTGCCAGTAGTCCGGGTGGGGGGACCTCCCCGACGAATGAAAAACTGTTTTTT; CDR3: CASSPGGGTSPTNEKLFF
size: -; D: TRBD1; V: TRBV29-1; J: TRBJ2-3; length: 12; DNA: TGCAGCGAGGACAGGGGCACAGATACGCAGTATTTT; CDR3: CSEDRGTDTQYF